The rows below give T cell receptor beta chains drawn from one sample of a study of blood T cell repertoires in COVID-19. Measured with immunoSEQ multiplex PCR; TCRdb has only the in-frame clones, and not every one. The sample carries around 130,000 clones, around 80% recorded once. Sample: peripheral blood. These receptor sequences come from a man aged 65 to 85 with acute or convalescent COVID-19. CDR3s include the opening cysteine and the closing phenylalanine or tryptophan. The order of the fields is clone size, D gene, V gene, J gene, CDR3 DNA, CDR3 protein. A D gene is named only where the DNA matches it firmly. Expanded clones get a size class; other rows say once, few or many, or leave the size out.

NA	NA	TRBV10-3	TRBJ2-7	TGTGCCATCAGTGAGTCCTCAGTCGGGGGGCGCAACGAGCAGTACTTC	CAISESSVGGRNEQYF
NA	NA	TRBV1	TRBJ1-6	TGCACCAGCAGCCAAGATACCCCCCGACAGGCAAATCGTAGCTCCTATAATTCACCCCTCCACTTT	CTSSQDTPRQANRSSYNSPLHF
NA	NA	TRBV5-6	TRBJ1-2	TGTGCCAGCAGCCGACAGGCCACTAACTATGGCTACACCTTC	CASSRQATNYGYTF
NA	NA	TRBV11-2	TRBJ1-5	TGTGCCAGCAGCTTAGCAGGGGACAATCAGCCCCAGCATTTT	CASSLAGDNQPQHF
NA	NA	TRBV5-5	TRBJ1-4	TGTGCCAGCAGCTGGGGGGTGGCTAATGAAAAACTGTTTTTT	CASSWGVANEKLFF
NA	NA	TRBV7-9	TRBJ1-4	TGTGCCAGCAGCTTAGGGCGGTCGGCTAATGAAAAACTGTTTTTT	CASSLGRSANEKLFF
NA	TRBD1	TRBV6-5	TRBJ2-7	TGTGCCAGCAGATATCGACAGGGTCCCCACGAGCAGTACTTC	CASRYRQGPHEQYF
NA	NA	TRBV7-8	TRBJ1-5	TGTGCCAGCAGCTTGGACACCCCGCTCATCAATCAGCCCCAGCATTTT	CASSLDTPLINQPQHF
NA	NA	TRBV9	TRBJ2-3	TGTGCCAGCAGCCCCAAGCCCCCGGGAGATACGCAGTATTTT	CASSPKPPGDTQYF
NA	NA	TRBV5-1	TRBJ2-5	TGCGCCAGCAGCTCGGGTGCCGCCCAAGAGACCCAGTACTTC	CASSSGAAQETQYF
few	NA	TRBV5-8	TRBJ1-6	TGTGCCAGCAGCTTGAAGGGAGGAAATTCACCCCTCCACTTT	CASSLKGGNSPLHF
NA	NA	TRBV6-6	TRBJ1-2	TGTGCCAGCAGAAATGGGGGGGGGCAGAACTATGGCTACACCTTC	CASRNGGGQNYGYTF
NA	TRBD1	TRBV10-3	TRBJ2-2	TGTGCCATCAGTGTCCAAGACACAGGGGGCTCCGGGGAGCTGTTTTTT	CAISVQDTGGSGELFF
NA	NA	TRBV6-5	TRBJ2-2	TGTGCCAGCAGTAGCCCGGGGTTGACCGGGGAGCTGTTTTTT	CASSSPGLTGELFF
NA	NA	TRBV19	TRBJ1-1	TGTGCCAGTAGTCCCCTGGCTGCGACACTGTACACTGAAGCTTTCTTT	CASSPLAATLYTEAFF
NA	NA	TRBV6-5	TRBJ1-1	TGTGCCAGCAGTTACTCGATGAGTTCGTTGAACACTGAAGCTTTCTTT	CASSYSMSSLNTEAFF
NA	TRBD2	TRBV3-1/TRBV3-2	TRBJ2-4	TGTGCCAGCAGCCAAGGCCTAGCGGGGGGGCTCGTCGCCTTC	CASSQGLAGGLVAF
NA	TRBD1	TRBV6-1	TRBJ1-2	TGTGCCAGCAGTGACCGACAGGGGATGGACTATGGCTACACCTTC	CASSDRQGMDYGYTF
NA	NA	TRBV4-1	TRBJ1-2	TGCGCCAGCAGCCAAGACCGGGTCTACTATGGCTACACCTTC	CASSQDRVYYGYTF
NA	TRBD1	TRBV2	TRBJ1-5	TGTGCCAGCAGTGAACCCAGGGGGGGCAATCAGCCCCAGCATTTT	CASSEPRGGNQPQHF
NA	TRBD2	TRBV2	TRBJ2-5	TGTGCCAGCAGTGAACGGCTAGCGGCTGAAGAGACCCAGTACTTC	CASSERLAAEETQYF
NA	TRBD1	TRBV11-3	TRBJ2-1	TGTGCCAGCAGCAAACAGGGGGCCCGCTCCTACAATGAGCAGTTCTTC	CASSKQGARSYNEQFF
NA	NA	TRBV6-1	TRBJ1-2	TGTGCCAGCAGTGAACTAATGGGCCGCGGCTACACCTTC	CASSELMGRGYTF
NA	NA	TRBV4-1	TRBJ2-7	TGCGCCAGCAGCCAATTACCGGGTCACAACTCCTACGAGCAGTACTTC	CASSQLPGHNSYEQYF
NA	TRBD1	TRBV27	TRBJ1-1	TGTGCCAGCAGGCCCACAGGGGACACTGAAGCTTTCTTT	CASRPTGDTEAFF
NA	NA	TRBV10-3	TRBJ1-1	TGTGCCATCAGTGATACAGGGCTTCTGAACACTGAAGCTTTCTTT	CAISDTGLLNTEAFF
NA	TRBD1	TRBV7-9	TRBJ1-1	TGTGCCAGCAGCAGTTCGACAGGGTTGGACACTGAAGCTTTCTTT	CASSSSTGLDTEAFF
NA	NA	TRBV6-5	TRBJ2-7	TGTGCCAGCAGTTATGATGGACAGACCGTCTCCTACGAGCAGTACTTC	CASSYDGQTVSYEQYF
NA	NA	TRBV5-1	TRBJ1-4	TGCGCCAGCAGCTTGGCCCCGCCGGGAGCTAGGGAAAAACTGTTTTTT	CASSLAPPGAREKLFF
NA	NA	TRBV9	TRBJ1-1	TGTGCCAGCAGCGTAGGCTTGGTCACCGGGGGCACTGAAGCTTTCTTT	CASSVGLVTGGTEAFF
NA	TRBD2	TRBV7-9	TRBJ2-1	TGTGCCAGCAGCTTTGGGACTAGCGGGGTAAATGAGCAGTTCTTC	CASSFGTSGVNEQFF
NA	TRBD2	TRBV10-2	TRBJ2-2	TGCGCCAGCAGTACACTAGCGGGGGGTGTCACCGGGGAGCTGTTTTTT	CASSTLAGGVTGELFF
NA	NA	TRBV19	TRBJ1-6	TGTGCCAGTAGTATACGGGGTTCACCCCTCCACTTT	CASSIRGSPLHF
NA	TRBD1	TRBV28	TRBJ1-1	TGTGCCAGCAGTACAGGGGTGAGCACTGAAGCTTTCTTT	CASSTGVSTEAFF
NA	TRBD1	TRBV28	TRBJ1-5	TGTGCCAGCAGTTCCGCGACAGGGGAGGATCAGCCCCAGCATTTT	CASSSATGEDQPQHF
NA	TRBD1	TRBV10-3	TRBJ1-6	TGTGCCATCAGTGGCGGGACAGGGAATAATTCACCCCTCCACTTT	CAISGGTGNNSPLHF
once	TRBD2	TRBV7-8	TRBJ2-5	TGTGCCAGCAGCCGCCCTAGCGGGGGCGGAGAGACCCAGTACTTC	CASSRPSGGGETQYF
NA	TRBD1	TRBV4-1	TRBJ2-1	TGCGCCAGCAGCCAAGACCCCCTGGGACAGGGATTGGAGAATGAGCAGTTCTTC	CASSQDPLGQGLENEQFF
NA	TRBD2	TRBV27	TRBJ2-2	TGTGCCAGCAGTTTATTAGCGGGGGGGCCCCACACCGGGGAGCTGTTTTTT	CASSLLAGGPHTGELFF
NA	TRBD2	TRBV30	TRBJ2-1	TGTGCCTGGAGTGTGGGACTAGAGTACAATGAGCAGTTCTTC	CAWSVGLEYNEQFF
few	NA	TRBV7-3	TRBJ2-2	TGTGCCAGCAGCTTAAGCCACGGGGCCGGGGAGCTGTTTTTT	CASSLSHGAGELFF
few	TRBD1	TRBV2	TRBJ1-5	TGTGCCAGCAGTGACCACAGGGGTTACAATCAGCCCCAGCATTTT	CASSDHRGYNQPQHF
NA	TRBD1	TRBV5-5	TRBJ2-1	TGTGCCAGCATACAGGGGCATTACAATGAGCAGTTCTTC	CASIQGHYNEQFF
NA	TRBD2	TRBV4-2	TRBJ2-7	TGTGCCAGCAGCCAAGGGACTAGCGGGGGTGCCTACGAGCAGTACTTC	CASSQGTSGGAYEQYF
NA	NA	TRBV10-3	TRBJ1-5	TGTGCCATCAGTGATCAGGGCGAGCCCCAGCATTTT	CAISDQGEPQHF
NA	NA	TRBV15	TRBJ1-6	TGTGCCACCAGTGCCGTAGGGAGTAGGTCACCCCTCCACTTT	CATSAVGSRSPLHF
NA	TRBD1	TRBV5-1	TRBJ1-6	TGCGCCAGCAGCTTGGGGGACAGAGAGAATTCACCCCTCCACTTT	CASSLGDRENSPLHF
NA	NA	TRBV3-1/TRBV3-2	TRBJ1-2	TGTGCCAGCAGCCAAGCGGGAAGGTCTCAAGGCTACACCTTC	CASSQAGRSQGYTF
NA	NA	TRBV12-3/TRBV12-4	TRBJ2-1	TGTGCCAGCAGCCTGACTGGAAGTGAGCAGTTCTTC	CASSLTGSEQFF
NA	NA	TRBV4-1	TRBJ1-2	TGCGCCAGCAGCCAAGATAGGGGGTATGGCTACACCTTC	CASSQDRGYGYTF
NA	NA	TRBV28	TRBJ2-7	TGTGCCAGCAGTTTGACGTGGGGGGGGCAAAGCTCCTACGAGCAGTACTTC	CASSLTWGGQSSYEQYF
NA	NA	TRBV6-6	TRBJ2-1	TGTGCCAGCAGACAAGGAGGGACGGCCTACAATGAGCAGTTCTTC	CASRQGGTAYNEQFF
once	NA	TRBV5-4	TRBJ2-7	TGTGCCAGCAGCGACGAGGGATATGCCTACGAGCAGTACTTC	CASSDEGYAYEQYF
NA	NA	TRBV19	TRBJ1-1	TGTGCCAGTAGTATCCGAAGGGGAGGGATAAACACTGAAGCTTTCTTT	CASSIRRGGINTEAFF
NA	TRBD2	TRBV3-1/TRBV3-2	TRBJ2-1	TGTGCCAGCAGCCAAGGGCGGGGGGGCCGGAATGAGCAGTTCTTC	CASSQGRGGRNEQFF